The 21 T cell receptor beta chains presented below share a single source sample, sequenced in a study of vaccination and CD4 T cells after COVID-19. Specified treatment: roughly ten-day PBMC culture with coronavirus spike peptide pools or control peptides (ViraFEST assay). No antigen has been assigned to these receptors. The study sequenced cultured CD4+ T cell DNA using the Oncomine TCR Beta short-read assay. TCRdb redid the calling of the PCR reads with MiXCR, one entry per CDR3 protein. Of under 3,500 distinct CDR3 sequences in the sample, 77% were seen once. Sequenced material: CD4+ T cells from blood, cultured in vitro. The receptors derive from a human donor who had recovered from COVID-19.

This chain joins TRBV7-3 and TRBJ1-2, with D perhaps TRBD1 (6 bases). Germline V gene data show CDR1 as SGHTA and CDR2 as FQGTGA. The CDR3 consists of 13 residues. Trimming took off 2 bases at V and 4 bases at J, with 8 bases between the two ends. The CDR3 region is CASSLLGGYGYTF. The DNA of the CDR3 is TGTGCCAGCAGCTTATTAGGGGGCTATGGCTACACCTTC.

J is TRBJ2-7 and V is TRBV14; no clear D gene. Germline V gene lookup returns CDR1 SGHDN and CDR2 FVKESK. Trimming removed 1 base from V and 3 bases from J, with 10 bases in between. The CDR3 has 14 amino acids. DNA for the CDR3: TGTGCCAGCAGCCAAGGGATTCGGAACTACGAGCAGTACTTC. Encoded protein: CASSQGIRNYEQYF.

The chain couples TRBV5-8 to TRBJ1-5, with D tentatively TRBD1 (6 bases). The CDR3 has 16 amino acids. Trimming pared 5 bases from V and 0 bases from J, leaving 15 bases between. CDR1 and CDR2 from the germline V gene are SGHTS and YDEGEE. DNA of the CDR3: TGTGCCAGCAGTACAGGGACACGAGTTAGCAATCAGCCCCAGCATTTT. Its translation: CASSTGTRVSNQPQHF.

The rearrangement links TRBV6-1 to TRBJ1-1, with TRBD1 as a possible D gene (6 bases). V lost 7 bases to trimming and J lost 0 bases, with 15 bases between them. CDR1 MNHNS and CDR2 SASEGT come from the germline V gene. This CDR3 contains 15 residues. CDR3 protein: CASNPQGRVNTEAFF. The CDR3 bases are TGTGCCAGCAACCCTCAGGGGCGTGTGAACACTGAAGCTTTCTTT.

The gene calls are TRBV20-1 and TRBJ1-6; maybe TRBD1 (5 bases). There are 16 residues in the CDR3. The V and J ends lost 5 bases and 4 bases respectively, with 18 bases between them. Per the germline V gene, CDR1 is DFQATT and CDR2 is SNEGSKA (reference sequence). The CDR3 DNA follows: TGCAGTGCTTCTCAGTGGGGGGAAAATTATAATTCACCCCTCCACTTT. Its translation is CSASQWGENYNSPLHF.

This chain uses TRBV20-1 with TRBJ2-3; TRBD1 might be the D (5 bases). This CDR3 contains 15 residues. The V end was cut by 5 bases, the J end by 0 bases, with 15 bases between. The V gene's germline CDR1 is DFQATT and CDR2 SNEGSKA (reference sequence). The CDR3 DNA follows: TGCAGTGCTTCCTCGACAGAAAGGAGCACAGATACGCAGTATTTT. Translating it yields CSASSTERSTDTQYF.

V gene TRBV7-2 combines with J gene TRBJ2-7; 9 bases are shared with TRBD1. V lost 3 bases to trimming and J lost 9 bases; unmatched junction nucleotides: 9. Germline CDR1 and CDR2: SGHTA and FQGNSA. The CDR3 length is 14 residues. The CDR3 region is CASSFRDRDRGQYF. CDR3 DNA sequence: TGTGCCAGCAGCTTCCGGGACAGGGATAGGGGGCAGTACTTC.

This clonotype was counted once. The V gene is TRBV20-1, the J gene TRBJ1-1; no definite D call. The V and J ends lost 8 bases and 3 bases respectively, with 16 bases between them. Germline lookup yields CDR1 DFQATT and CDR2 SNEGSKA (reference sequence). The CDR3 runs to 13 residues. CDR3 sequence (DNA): TGCAGTACGGAATCCACGGTGGACACTGAAGCTTTCTTT. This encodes CSTESTVDTEAFF.

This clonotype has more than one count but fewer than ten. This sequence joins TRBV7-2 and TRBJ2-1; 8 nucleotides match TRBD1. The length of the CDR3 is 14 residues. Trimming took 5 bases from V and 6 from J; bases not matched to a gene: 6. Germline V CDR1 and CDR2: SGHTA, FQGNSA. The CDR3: CASSRSTGGNEQFF. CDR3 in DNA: TGTGCCAGCAGCAGATCAACAGGGGGCAATGAGCAGTTCTTC.

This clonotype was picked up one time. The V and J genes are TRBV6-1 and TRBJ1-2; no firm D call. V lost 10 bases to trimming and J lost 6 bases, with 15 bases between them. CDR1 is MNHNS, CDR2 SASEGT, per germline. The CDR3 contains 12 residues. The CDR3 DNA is TGTGCCACCCAAGGTCCCGGGGATGGCTACACCTTC. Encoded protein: CATQGPGDGYTF.

CDR3 nucleotide sequence: TGCAGTGCTAGAGGGACAGTCTATCAGCCCCAGCATTTT. The encoded protein is CSARGTVYQPQHF. This sequence joins TRBV20-1 and TRBJ1-5; possible D gene TRBD1, 6 bases. Deletions cut 1 base from V and 5 bases from J, with 9 bases between. The CDR3 is 13 residues long. Germline V gene lookup returns CDR1 DFQATT and CDR2 SNEGSKA (reference sequence).

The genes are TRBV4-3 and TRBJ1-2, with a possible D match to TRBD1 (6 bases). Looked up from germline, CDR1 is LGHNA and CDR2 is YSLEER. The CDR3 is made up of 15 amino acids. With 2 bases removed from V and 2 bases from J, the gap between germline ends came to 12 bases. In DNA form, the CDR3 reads TGCGCCAGCAGCCAAACGGGACACTCGAACTATGGCTACACCTTC. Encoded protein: CASSQTGHSNYGYTF.

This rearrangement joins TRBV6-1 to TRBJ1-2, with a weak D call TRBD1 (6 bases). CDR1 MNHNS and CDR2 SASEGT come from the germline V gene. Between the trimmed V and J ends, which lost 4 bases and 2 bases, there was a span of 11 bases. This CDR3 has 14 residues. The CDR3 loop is CASSGNRANYGYTF. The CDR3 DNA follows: TGTGCCAGCAGTGGAAACAGGGCGAACTATGGCTACACCTTC.

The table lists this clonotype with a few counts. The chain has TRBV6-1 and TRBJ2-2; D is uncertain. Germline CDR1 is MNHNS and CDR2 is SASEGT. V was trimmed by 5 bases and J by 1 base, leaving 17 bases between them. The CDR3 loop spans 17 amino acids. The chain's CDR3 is CASSRRRDSGNTGELFF. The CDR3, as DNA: TGTGCCAGCAGTAGGCGACGTGATTCGGGGAACACCGGGGAGCTGTTTTTT.

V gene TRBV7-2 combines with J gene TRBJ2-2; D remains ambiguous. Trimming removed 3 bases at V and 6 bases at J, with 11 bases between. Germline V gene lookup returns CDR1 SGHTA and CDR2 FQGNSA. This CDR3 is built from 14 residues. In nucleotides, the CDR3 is TGTGCCAGCAGCTTTGGGTTGGAGTCCGGGGAGCTGTTTTTT. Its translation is CASSFGLESGELFF.

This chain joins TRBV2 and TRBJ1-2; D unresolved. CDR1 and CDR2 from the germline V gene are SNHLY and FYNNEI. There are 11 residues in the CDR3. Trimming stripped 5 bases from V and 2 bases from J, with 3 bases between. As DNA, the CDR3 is TGTGCCAGCAGTCCGAACTATGGCTACACCTTC. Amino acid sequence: CASSPNYGYTF.

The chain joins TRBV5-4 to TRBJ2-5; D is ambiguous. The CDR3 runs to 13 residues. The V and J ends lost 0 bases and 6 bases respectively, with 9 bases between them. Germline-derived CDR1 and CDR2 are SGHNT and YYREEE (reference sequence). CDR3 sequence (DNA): TGTGCCAGCAGCTTGGACTCTCCTCAGACCCAGTACTTC. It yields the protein CASSLDSPQTQYF.

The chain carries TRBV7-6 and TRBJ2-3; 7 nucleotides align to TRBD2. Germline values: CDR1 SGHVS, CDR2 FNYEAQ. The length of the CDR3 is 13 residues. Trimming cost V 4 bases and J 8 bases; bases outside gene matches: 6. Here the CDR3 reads CASSSLSGGTQYF. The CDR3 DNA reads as TGTGCCAGCAGCTCACTTTCGGGGGGTACGCAGTATTTT.

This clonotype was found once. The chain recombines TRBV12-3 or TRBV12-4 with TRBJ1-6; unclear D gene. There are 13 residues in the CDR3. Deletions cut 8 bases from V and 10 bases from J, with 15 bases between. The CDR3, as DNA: TGTGCCAGCGCTGATGGACTAATATCACCCCTCCACTTT. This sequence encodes CASADGLISPLHF.

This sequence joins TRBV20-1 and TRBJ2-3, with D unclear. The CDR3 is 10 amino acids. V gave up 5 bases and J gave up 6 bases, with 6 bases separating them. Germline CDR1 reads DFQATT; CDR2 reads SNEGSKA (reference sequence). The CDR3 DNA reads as TGCAGTGCTCGACGGGATACGCAGTATTTT. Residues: CSARRDTQYF.

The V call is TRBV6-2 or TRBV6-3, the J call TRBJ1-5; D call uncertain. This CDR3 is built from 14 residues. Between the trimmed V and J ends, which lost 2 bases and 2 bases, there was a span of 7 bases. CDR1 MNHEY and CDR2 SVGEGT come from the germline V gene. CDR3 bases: TGTGCCAGCAGTTACCAGGCAGGCAATCAGCCCCAGCATTTT. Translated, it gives CASSYQAGNQPQHF.